The rows below give T cell receptor beta chains drawn from one sample of a study of cytomegalovirus exposure and HLA in healthy donors. Sequencing used immunoSEQ multiplex PCR; TCRdb keeps in-frame clones, though not all of them. Of roughly 120,000 clones in the sample, around 62% are singletons; the top ten hold roughly 8.6%. Sequencing input: PBMCs. The receptors here all came from a woman between 40 and 55 years old in good health and CMV-seropositive. CDR3s leave out the opening cysteine and the closing phenylalanine or tryptophan.

CDR3: ASSLSVNQPQH
V: TRBV11-2

CDR3: ASSQDVMNTEAF
V: TRBV4-2

CDR3: ASSQAPHLAGFGYEQY
V: TRBV4-1

CDR3: ASSSLTRSTEAF
V: TRBV7-9

CDR3: ASSQVVVGLYGYT
V: TRBV4-1

CDR3: ASSQDLPDRQGGMNTEAF
V: TRBV4-2

CDR3: ASSARGPNTEAF
V: TRBV27

CDR3: ASSLEPGLAGVSEQF
V: TRBV11-2

CDR3: ASSFNDRVGNTIY
V: TRBV7-8

CDR3: VIKGGTGELF
V: TRBV28

CDR3: ASSLAQETQY
V: TRBV7-9

CDR3: ASQTSPSTDTQY
V: TRBV5-1

CDR3: ASRKGLAGGDEQF
V: TRBV5-6

CDR3: ASRKWDGGGPEAF
V: TRBV19

CDR3: ASSSETSSGEDSGANVLT
V: TRBV11-3

CDR3: ASSYRWGENIQY
V: TRBV19

CDR3: ASSYGGNQPQH
V: TRBV6-5

CDR3: ASSQEFPGSNTGELF
V: TRBV4-3

CDR3: ASSRRSSTDTQY
V: TRBV19

CDR3: AIRQGLASPLH
V: TRBV10-3

CDR3: ATSRDLAAWEQY
V: TRBV15

CDR3: ALQAGTGGYGYT
V: TRBV7-2

CDR3: ATIHNYGYT
V: TRBV19

CDR3: ASSQDMRTEQY
V: TRBV14

CDR3: ASSPHPEGLAGVRGEQF
V: TRBV9

CDR3: ASSQVGRGETQY
V: TRBV4-3

CDR3: ASQTSGFTDTQY
V: TRBV25-1

CDR3: ASSLGADGYT
V: TRBV7-9

CDR3: ASSYSRDYGGYT
V: TRBV6-6

CDR3: ASRENYRESSYEQY
V: TRBV2

CDR3: ASSSEPAGEQF
V: TRBV4-1

CDR3: AWSVRGGYT
V: TRBV30